Listed below are T cell receptor beta chains from one sample, sequenced in a study of blood T cells in healthy people across ages. TCRdb reanalysed the 5' RACE reads using MiXCR and keeps one entry per CDR3 protein. In the table there are some 860,000 distinct CDR3 sequences, approximately 60% of which are singletons. Sequenced: blood. The receptors originated from a man in his forties in good health. CDR3s include the opening cysteine and the closing phenylalanine or tryptophan. D genes are given only for firm matches. A clone size is listed for some rows: how often the clone was seen (once, few, many), or a class if it is expanded.

clone size	V gene	D gene	J gene	CDR3 DNA	CDR3 protein
few	TRBV7-9	TRBD2	TRBJ2-1	TGTGCCAGCAGCCCCAAAAATGGGACTAGCGGGAGAGGTGAGCAGTTCTTC	CASSPKNGTSGRGEQFF
NA	TRBV15	TRBD1	TRBJ2-4	TGTGCCACCGCACGCCCCGGGACAGGGGGATCCAAAAACATTCAGTACTTC	CATARPGTGGSKNIQYF
NA	TRBV28	TRBD1	TRBJ2-7	TGTGCCAGCAGTGAGGGACAGCCCTACGAGCAGTACTTC	CASSEGQPYEQYF
NA	TRBV14	TRBD1	TRBJ2-5	TGTGCCAGCAGCCAAACACACCGGGACAGGGGAGAGACCCAGTACTTC	CASSQTHRDRGETQYF
NA	TRBV5-1	TRBD1	TRBJ1-1	TGCGCCAGCAGCTTGAGGACAGGGGAGGGCACTGAAGCTTTCTTT	CASSLRTGEGTEAFF
many	TRBV7-2	TRBD2	TRBJ2-1	TGTGCCAGAGCCAGGGAGGGGTCCTACAATGAGCAGTTCTTC	CARAREGSYNEQFF
NA	TRBV9	TRBD1	TRBJ2-7	TGTGCCAGCAGCGTCGGACAGGGGTCCCACGAGCAGTACTTC	CASSVGQGSHEQYF
NA	TRBV20-1	NA	TRBJ2-4	TGCAGTGCTAGAGATGGCAGGGCCTCTAAAAACATTCAGTACTTC	CSARDGRASKNIQYF
NA	TRBV2	TRBD1	TRBJ1-1	TGTGCCAGCAGTGCCAGACAGGGAGGGGGGACTGAAGCTTTCTTT	CASSARQGGGTEAFF
few	TRBV6-4	NA	TRBJ2-5	TGTGCCAGCAGTGACTCCGGGGAAGAGACCCAGTACTTC	CASSDSGEETQYF
NA	TRBV5-1	NA	TRBJ2-1	TGCGCCAGCGGCTTGGGGGTGCGGGGTTCCTACAATGAGCAGTTCTTC	CASGLGVRGSYNEQFF
NA	TRBV2	NA	TRBJ2-5	TGTGCCAGCAGTGAAGCGCTTTCAGGAAACCAAGAGACCCAGTACTTC	CASSEALSGNQETQYF
NA	TRBV7-2	NA	TRBJ2-5	TGTGCCAGCAGCTTAAATCTCGCTGGGGAGACCCAGTACTTC	CASSLNLAGETQYF
NA	TRBV24-1	TRBD1	TRBJ2-2	TGTGCCACCAGTGATGCGGGGCCAACAGGGGGATTGAACACCGGGGAGCTGTTTTTT	CATSDAGPTGGLNTGELFF
NA	TRBV5-1	TRBD2	TRBJ2-1	TGCGCCAGCAGCTTGTCTTGGGCGGGGGGATACAATGAGCAGTTCTTC	CASSLSWAGGYNEQFF
few	TRBV27	NA	TRBJ2-4	TGTGCCAGCAGTCCAGGGCCCAAAAACATTCAGTACTTC	CASSPGPKNIQYF
NA	TRBV7-8	TRBD2	TRBJ2-2	TGTGCCAGCAGCTCCCGCAGTCACTGGGCTACAGCGGGAGATTTCGGGGAGCTGTTTTTT	CASSSRSHWATAGDFGELFF
NA	TRBV12-3/TRBV12-4	NA	TRBJ2-3	TGTGCCAGCAGAATGAAGGGGGATACGCAGTATTTT	CASRMKGDTQYF
NA	TRBV27	NA	TRBJ2-4	TGTGCCAGCAGTTTGGACATCCAAGCCAAAAACATTCAGTACTTC	CASSLDIQAKNIQYF
NA	TRBV6-6	TRBD1	TRBJ2-2	TGTGCCAGCAGCCAGGGGGAAGGAACCGGGGAGCTGTTTTTT	CASSQGEGTGELFF
NA	TRBV6-5	TRBD2	TRBJ2-3	TGTGCCAGCAGTTACGGGCTAGCGGGGACCACAGATACGCAGTATTTT	CASSYGLAGTTDTQYF
NA	TRBV7-8	TRBD2	TRBJ2-1	TGTGCCAGCAGCGCTGGAGAGAGCGGGATCCTAGCCAATGAGCAGTTCTTC	CASSAGESGILANEQFF
NA	TRBV24-1	TRBD2	TRBJ2-3	TGTGCCACCAGTGACGTACGGACTAGCGGGAGGGATACGCAGTATTTT	CATSDVRTSGRDTQYF
NA	TRBV20-1	NA	TRBJ2-5	TGCAGTGCTACTGACTACCAAGAGACCCAGTACTTC	CSATDYQETQYF
NA	TRBV12-3/TRBV12-4	TRBD1	TRBJ1-2	TGTGCCAGCGGCTTAAAAGGACTGGGACAGGCCATAAATGGCTACACCTTC	CASGLKGLGQAINGYTF
NA	TRBV9	TRBD1	TRBJ2-3	TGTGCCAGCAGCACGTGGGACAGTTTTCTTGGGGATACGCAGTATTTT	CASSTWDSFLGDTQYF
NA	TRBV28	NA	TRBJ2-7	TGTGCCAGCAGCCCCGCCCTATCCTTATCATACGAGCAGTACTTC	CASSPALSLSYEQYF
NA	TRBV28	TRBD2	TRBJ2-3	TGTGCCAGCAGTTTCCGCACTAGCGGGTTGCCAGATACGCAGTATTTT	CASSFRTSGLPDTQYF
NA	TRBV3-1	NA	TRBJ2-5	TGTGCCAGCAGTCCGACAGGGAGGTCGGAGACCCAGTACTTC	CASSPTGRSETQYF
NA	TRBV12-3/TRBV12-4	NA	TRBJ2-4	TGTGCCAGCAGTCATCCTAGTATCCCCAAAAACATTCAGTACTTC	CASSHPSIPKNIQYF
NA	TRBV6-1	TRBD1	TRBJ2-5	TGTGCCAGCAGTGAAGAGCGGGGACAGGGGTTCGAGACCCAGTACTTC	CASSEERGQGFETQYF
once	TRBV6-5	TRBD2	TRBJ2-3	TGTGCCAGCAGTTACTCTCAGAGCGGGAAGGGAGATACGCAGTATTTT	CASSYSQSGKGDTQYF
NA	TRBV27	NA	TRBJ1-2	TGTGCCAGCAGTCCCTCTCGGGGGGCGGGTGGCTACACCTTC	CASSPSRGAGGYTF
NA	TRBV28	NA	TRBJ2-5	TGTGCCTGCACTCATCAGGCCTGGAAGACCCAGTACTTC	CACTHQAWKTQYF
NA	TRBV11-2	TRBD1	TRBJ1-2	TGTGCCAGCAGCTTAGTGGGCCCAGGGGGAGCATATGGCTACACCTTC	CASSLVGPGGAYGYTF
NA	TRBV5-1	NA	TRBJ2-2	TGCGCCGGCAGCTCGGGATTGGCCGGGGAGCTGTTTTTT	CAGSSGLAGELFF
NA	TRBV18	TRBD1	TRBJ1-1	TGTGCCAACCCACCAGGTAGGACAGGGGGAAACACTGAAGCTTTCTTT	CANPPGRTGGNTEAFF
few	TRBV20-1	TRBD1	TRBJ2-1	TGCAGTGCTAGGGTTAATTTGGGGACAGGGATCATGAATGAGCAGTTCTTC	CSARVNLGTGIMNEQFF
NA	TRBV20-1	TRBD2	TRBJ2-1	TGCAGTGCAAACCCGGGACTAGCGGGGGACTACAATGAGCAGTTCTTC	CSANPGLAGDYNEQFF
few	TRBV7-9	TRBD1	TRBJ2-1	TGTGCCAGCAGCGTCGACACAGGGGGGCAGTTCTTC	CASSVDTGGQFF
NA	TRBV28	NA	TRBJ2-7	TGTGCCAGCAGCCCCGCCGCGGGTCAGACCTACGAGCAGTACTTC	CASSPAAGQTYEQYF
NA	TRBV25-1	NA	TRBJ1-2	TGTGCCAGCACTCGGCCTGGGAGCTATGGCTACACCTTC	CASTRPGSYGYTF
NA	TRBV4-2	TRBD1	TRBJ1-1	TGTGCCAGCAGCCTTAGGACAGGGGGTTATGACACTGAAGCTTTCTTT	CASSLRTGGYDTEAFF
few	TRBV28	NA	TRBJ2-1	TGTGCCAGCAACCCGGCCTCCTACAATGAGCAGTTCTTC	CASNPASYNEQFF
few	TRBV24-1	NA	TRBJ1-1	TGTGCCACCAGTGATTCAAGGAACACTGAAGCTTTCTTT	CATSDSRNTEAFF
NA	TRBV7-9	TRBD2	TRBJ2-3	TGTGCCAGCAGTGGACTAGCGGGGGGGCGGGGCCCCACAGATACGCAGTATTTT	CASSGLAGGRGPTDTQYF